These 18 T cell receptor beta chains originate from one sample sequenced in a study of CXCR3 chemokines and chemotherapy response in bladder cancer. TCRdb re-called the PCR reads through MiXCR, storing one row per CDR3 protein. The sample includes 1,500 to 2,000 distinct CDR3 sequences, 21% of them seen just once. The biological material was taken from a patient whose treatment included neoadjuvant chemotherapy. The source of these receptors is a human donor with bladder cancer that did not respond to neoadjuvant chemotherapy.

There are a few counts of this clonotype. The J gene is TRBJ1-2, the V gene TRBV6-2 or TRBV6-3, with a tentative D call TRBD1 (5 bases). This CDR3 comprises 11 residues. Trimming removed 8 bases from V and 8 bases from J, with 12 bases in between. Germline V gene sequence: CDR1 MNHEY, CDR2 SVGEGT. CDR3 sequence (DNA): TGTGCCAGCGGGGCGACCCCCGGCTACACCTTC. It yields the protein CASGATPGYTF.

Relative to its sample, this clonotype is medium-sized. CDR3 sequence reads: CASSPGQGTSTEAFF. In nucleotides, the CDR3 is TGTGCCAGCTCACCAGGACAGGGGACAAGTACTGAAGCTTTCTTT. This chain links TRBV18 with TRBJ1-1; 9 nucleotides match TRBD1. The CDR3 runs to 15 residues. The V gene end was trimmed by 2 bases and the J gene end by 5 bases; junction bases not matched to a gene: 6. The germline gives CDR1 KGHSH, CDR2 LQKENI.

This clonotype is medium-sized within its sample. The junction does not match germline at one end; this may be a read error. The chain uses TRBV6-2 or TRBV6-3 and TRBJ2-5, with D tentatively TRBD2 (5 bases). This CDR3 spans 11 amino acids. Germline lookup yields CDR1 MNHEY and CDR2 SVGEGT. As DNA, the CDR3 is TGTGCCAGCAGTTACTCTAGGAGGACGGTCTTC. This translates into CASSYSRRTVF.

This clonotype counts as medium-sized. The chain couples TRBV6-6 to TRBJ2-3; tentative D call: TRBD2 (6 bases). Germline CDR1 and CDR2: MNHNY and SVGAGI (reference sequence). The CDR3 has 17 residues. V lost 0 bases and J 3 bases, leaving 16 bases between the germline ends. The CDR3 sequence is CASSYSGRGTGTDTQYF. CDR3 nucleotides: TGTGCCAGCAGTTACTCGGGACGGGGGACGGGTACAGATACGCAGTATTTT.

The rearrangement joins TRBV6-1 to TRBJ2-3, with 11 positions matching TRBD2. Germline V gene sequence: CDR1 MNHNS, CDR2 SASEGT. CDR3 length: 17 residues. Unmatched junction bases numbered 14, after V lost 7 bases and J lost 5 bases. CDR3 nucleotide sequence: TGTGCCAGCATTAATAGCGGGGGGGCCCCCTGTGGAGATACGCAGTATTTT. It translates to CASINSGGAPCGDTQYF.

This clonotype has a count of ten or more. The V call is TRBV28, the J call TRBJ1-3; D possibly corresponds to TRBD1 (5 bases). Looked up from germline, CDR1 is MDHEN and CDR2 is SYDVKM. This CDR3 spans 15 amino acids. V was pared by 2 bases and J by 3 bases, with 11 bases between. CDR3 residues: CASSLGGVGGNTIYF. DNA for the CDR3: TGTGCCAGCAGTTTAGGGGGGGTAGGTGGAAACACCATATATTTT. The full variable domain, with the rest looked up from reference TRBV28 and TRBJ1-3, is DVKVTQSSRYLVKRTGEKVFLECVQDMDHENMFWYRQDPGLGLRLIYFSYDVKMKEKGDIPEGYSVSREKKERFSLILESASTNQTSMYLCASSLGGVGGNTIYFGEGSWLTVV.

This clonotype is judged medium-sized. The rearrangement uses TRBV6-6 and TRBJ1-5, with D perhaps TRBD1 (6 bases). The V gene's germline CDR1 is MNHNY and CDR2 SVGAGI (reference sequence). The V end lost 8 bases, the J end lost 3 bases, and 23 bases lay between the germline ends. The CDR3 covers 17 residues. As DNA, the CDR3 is TGTGCCAGCTTAGCCCCCACCGGTACAGGGATCAATCAGCCCCAGCATTTT. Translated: CASLAPTGTGINQPQHF.

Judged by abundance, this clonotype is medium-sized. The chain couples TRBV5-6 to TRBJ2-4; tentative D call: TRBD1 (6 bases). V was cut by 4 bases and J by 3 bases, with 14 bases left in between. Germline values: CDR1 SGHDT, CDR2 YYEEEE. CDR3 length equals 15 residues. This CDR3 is CASSGTGPIKNIQYF. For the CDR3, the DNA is TGTGCCAGCAGCGGTACAGGGCCGATCAAAAACATTCAGTACTTC.

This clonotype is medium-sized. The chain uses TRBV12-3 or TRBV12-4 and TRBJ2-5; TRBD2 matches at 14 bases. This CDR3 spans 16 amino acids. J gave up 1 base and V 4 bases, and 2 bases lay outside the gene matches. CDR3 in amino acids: CASSSGLAGGQETQYF. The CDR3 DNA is TGTGCCAGCAGTTCAGGACTAGCGGGGGGCCAAGAGACCCAGTACTTC.

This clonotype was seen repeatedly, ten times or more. The CDR3: CASSVGLAGSYEQYF. CDR3 sequence (DNA): TGTGCCAGCAGTGTAGGACTAGCGGGGTCCTACGAGCAGTACTTC. V is TRBV2 and J is TRBJ2-7; the match to TRBD2 covers 12 bases. The CDR3 extends over 15 amino acids. Unmatched junction bases numbered 2, after V lost 4 bases and J lost 1 base. Germline CDR1 is SNHLY and CDR2 is FYNNEI. The full variable domain, its missing parts supplied by reference TRBV2 and TRBJ2-7, is EPEVTQTPSHQVTQMGQEVILRCVPISNHLYFYWYRQILGQKVEFLVSFYNNEISEKSEIFDDQFSVERPDGSNFTLKIRSTKLEDSAMYFCASSVGLAGSYEQYFGPGTRLTVT.

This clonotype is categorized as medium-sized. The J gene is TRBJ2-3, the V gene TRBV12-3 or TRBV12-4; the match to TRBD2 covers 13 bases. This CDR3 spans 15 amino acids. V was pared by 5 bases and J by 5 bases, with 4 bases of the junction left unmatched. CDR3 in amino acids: CASSTSGGAGDTQYF. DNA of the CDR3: TGTGCCAGCAGTACTAGCGGGGGGGCAGGAGATACGCAGTATTTT.

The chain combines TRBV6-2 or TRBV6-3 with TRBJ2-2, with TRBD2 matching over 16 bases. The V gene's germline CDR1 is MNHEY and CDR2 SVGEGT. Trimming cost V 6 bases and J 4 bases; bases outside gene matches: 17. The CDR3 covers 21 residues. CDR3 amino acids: CASSSLPGLAGGLSFTGELFF. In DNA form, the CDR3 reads TGTGCCAGCAGCTCCCTCCCGGGACTAGCGGGGGGGCTGAGTTTCACCGGGGAGCTGTTTTTT.

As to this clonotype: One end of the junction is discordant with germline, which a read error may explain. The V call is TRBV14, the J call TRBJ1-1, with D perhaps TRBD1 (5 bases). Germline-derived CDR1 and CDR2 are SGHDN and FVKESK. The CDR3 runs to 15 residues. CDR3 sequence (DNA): TGTACCAGCAGCCCTCTGGCAGGGAAGAACACTGAAGCCTTCTTT. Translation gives CTSSPLAGKNTEAFF.

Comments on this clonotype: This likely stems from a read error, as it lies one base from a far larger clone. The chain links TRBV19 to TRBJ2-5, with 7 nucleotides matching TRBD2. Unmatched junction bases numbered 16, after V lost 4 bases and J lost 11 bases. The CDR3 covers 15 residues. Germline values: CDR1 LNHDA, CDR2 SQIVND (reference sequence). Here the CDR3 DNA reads TGTGCCAGTAGTACGACTAGCAGCTCCTACAATGAGCAGTACTTC. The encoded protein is CASSTTSSSYNEQYF.

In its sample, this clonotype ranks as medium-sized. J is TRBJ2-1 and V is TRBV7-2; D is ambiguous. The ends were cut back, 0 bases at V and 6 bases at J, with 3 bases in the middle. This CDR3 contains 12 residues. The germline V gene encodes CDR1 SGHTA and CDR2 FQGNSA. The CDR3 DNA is TGTGCCAGCAGCTTAGCTCTCAATGAGCAGTTCTTC. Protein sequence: CASSLALNEQFF.

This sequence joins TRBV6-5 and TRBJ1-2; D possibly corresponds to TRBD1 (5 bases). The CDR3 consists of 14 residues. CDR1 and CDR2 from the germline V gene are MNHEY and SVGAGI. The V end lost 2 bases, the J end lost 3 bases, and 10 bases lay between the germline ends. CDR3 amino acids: CASSYRDGDYGYTF. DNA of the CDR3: TGTGCCAGCAGTTACCGGGACGGCGACTATGGCTACACCTTC.

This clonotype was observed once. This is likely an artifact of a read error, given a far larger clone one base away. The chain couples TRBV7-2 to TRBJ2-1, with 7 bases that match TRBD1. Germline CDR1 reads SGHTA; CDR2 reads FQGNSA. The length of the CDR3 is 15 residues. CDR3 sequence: CVSSPGQKSYNEQFF. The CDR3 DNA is TGTGTCAGCAGCCCGGGACAGAAGTCCTACAATGAGCAGTTCTTC.

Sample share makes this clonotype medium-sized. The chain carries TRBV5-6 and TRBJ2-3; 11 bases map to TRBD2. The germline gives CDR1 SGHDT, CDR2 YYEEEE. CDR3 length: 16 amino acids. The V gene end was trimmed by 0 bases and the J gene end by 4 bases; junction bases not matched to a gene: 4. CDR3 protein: CASSLGLAGYADTQYF. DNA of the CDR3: TGTGCCAGCAGCTTGGGACTAGCGGGGTATGCAGATACGCAGTATTTT.